This entry describes one TCR beta chain. Per the authors' pipeline: Amplification of reference gene primers provided the estimated nucleated cell counts. Repertoires were generated with immunoSEQ multiplex PCR, while TCRdb's copy carries only in-frame clones and drops some. The DNA was the basis for D and trimming; V, J and clone size are from that table. This sample has hundreds of thousands of clones, with approximately 90% found just once. These data belong to a study of blood T cell repertoires in COVID-19. Study at large: There were acute and convalescent COVID-19 samples, and they came from the United States, Italy and Spain. From T cells, B-cell-depleted T cells, or PBMCs came the material, which was cDNA or gDNA.

In the 2 weeks before study entry, exposed participants met a COVID-19 case, which was PCR-confirmed or clinician-diagnosed. The germline V gene has CDR1 LNHDA and CDR2 SQIVND (reference sequence). V lost 3 bases and J lost 4; bases outside the gene matches: 5. There are 15 residues in the CDR3. The chain carries TRBV19 and TRBJ1-2, with 10 bases lining up with TRBD1. Sequencing used PBMCs or T cells enriched from blood (not recorded which). The TCR originated in a man aged 45-65 years who had been exposed to COVID-19. CDR3 sequence reads: CASSISTGGGYGYTF. CDR3 coding DNA: TGTGCCAGTAGTATCTCGACAGGGGGCGGCTATGGCTACACCTTC.